Sequencing of this TCR beta chain was carried out in a study of T cells after yellow fever vaccination. In the study overall: The authors prepared low-cell-number fractions using SMART-Seq v4 Ultra Low Input.

Trimming took off 0 bases at V and 1 base at J, with 6 bases between the two ends. Per germline, CDR1 SEHNR and CDR2 FQNEAQ (reference sequence). The CDR3 length is 14 residues. Study-wide findings and caveats: Most primary-vaccination clones recurred post-booster (roughly 96% CD4, 88% CD8).

In making TCR cDNA, 5'RACE template switching added a universal primer site and UMIs to it. TCRdb reanalysed the 5' RACE reads using MiXCR and keeps one entry per CDR3 protein. The sample holds hundreds of thousands of distinct CDR3 sequences, under 7.5% seen once. This clonotype showed up just a few times. Antigen unknown. The TCR originated in a man aged 25-45 years who received the YFV17D yellow fever vaccine. The sample was PBMCs, taken 5 days after the yellow fever booster vaccination. The J gene is TRBJ1-1, the V gene TRBV7-9; weak D call: TRBD1 (5 bases). This chain's CDR3 is CASSLAGTNTEAFF. The CDR3 DNA is TGTGCCAGCAGCTTAGCAGGGACGAACACTGAAGCTTTCTTT.